In this sample, the clone carrying this T cell receptor beta chain turned up many times. This sample is drawn from a study of blood T cells in healthy people across ages. Germline V CDR1 and CDR2: SQVTM, ANQGSEA. The V end lost 0 bases, the J end lost 4 bases, and 4 bases lay between the germline ends. This CDR3 contains 11 residues. Using a J-beta primer mix together with a sample-barcoded 5' primer, a second PCR was run for roughly 6 to 12 cycles. TCRdb recomputed calls from the 5' RACE reads with MiXCR, one row per CDR3 protein. The sample holds 1.5 million to 2 million distinct CDR3 sequences; 28% are singletons and the top ten take 6.5% to 8.5%.

Sequenced input: blood. V and J are TRBV29-1 and TRBJ2-7; D is undetermined. The TCR originated in a young woman in good health. The DNA for the CDR3 is TGCAGCGTTGAAGATCGATACGAGCAGTACTTC. Translated: CSVEDRYEQYF.